Shown below are 4 T cell receptor beta chains from a single sample sequenced in a study of breast tumors, draining lymph nodes, adjacent tissues. MiXCR was run by TCRdb on the multiplex PCR reads, yielding one entry per CDR3 protein. The table records about 230,000 distinct CDR3 sequences, approximately 31% of them present only once. The lymph nodes were axillary draining lymph nodes from breast cancer patients. Material: axillary lymph node tissue. The receptors stem from a female donor with breast cancer. Some clones in this sample may be carry-over from other donors' samples.

This clonotype was seen at least ten times. A much more abundant neighbour one base away suggests this may be a read error. V and J are TRBV20-1 and TRBJ2-7; TRBD2 matches 11 bases. With 1 base clipped from V and 6 bases from J, the junction kept 5 bases outside the gene matches. This CDR3 is 14 amino acids long. The germline V gene encodes CDR1 DFQATT and CDR2 SNEGSKA (reference sequence). The CDR3 DNA follows: TGCAGTGCTAGAGCACTAGCGGGAGATCCCGAGCAGTACTTC. Translating it yields CSARALAGDPEQYF.

The sample holds many counts of this clonotype. CDR3 sequence (DNA): TGTGCCAGCAGCTGGGATAGGACTAGCGGGCCTCATTCGCAGTATTTT. Its protein is CASSWDRTSGPHSQYF. The chain has TRBV5-6 and TRBJ2-3; 11 nucleotides match TRBD2. The V and J ends lost 3 bases and 10 bases, in that order; junction bases with no gene match: 13. Germline V gene sequence: CDR1 SGHDT, CDR2 YYEEEE. The CDR3 sequence is 16 residues long.

Regarding this clonotype: A single base separates this from a much larger clone, so it may be a read error. V and J are TRBV20-1 and TRBJ2-1; D assignment may be TRBD1 or TRBD2 (7 bases each). The CDR3 runs to 15 residues. Trimming shortened V by 0 bases and J by 6 bases, and 15 bases separated the two germline ends. Germline CDR1 is DFQATT and CDR2 is SNEGSKA (reference sequence). The CDR3 sequence is CSARDPGGASNEQFF. CDR3 nucleotides: TGCAGTGCTAGAGATCCAGGGGGGGCCTCCAATGAGCAGTTCTTC.

At least ten counts were recorded for this clonotype. The chain employs TRBV29-1 and TRBJ2-1, with D unclear. There are 9 residues in the CDR3. Trimming shortened V by 4 bases and J by 8 bases, and 3 bases separated the two germline ends. The germline CDR1 and CDR2 sequences are SQVTM and ANQGSEA. CDR3 region: CSVGYEQFF. The CDR3 nucleotides are TGCAGCGTTGGATATGAGCAGTTCTTC.